This entry lists 20 T cell receptor beta chains sequenced from one sample in a study of T cells in Graves' hyperthyroidism and ophthalmopathy. Researchers took RNA transcripts and amplified the TCR beta CDR3 regions from them. An initial round of RT-PCR targeting the TCR CDR3 relied on the HTBI primer set. Via MiXCR, TCRdb re-called the multiplex PCR reads, giving one row per CDR3 protein. Of approximately 410,000 distinct CDR3 sequences in the sample, approximately 15% were seen once. The specimen was blood. All receptors come from a man aged 18-30 years with Graves' ophthalmopathy.

This clonotype was seen many times. The gene calls are TRBV7-8 and TRBJ1-1; D is unclear. Trimming pared 7 bases from V and 0 bases from J, leaving 9 bases between. Germline CDR1 reads SGHVS; CDR2 reads FQNEAQ. The CDR3 is 13 amino acids. The CDR3 loop reads CASTREMNTEAFF. DNA for the CDR3: TGTGCCAGCACCCGGGAGATGAACACTGAAGCTTTCTTT.

This clonotype was recorded at least ten times. The chain has TRBV7-9 and TRBJ1-1; TRBD1 is a possible D gene (5 bases). Germline values: CDR1 SEHNR, CDR2 FQNEAQ (reference sequence). The CDR3 is 14 residues long. V was shortened by 0 bases and J by 4 bases, with 9 bases between the two germline ends. CDR3 sequence reads: CASSLAQGSTEAFF. CDR3 DNA: TGTGCCAGCAGCTTAGCGCAGGGTTCCACTGAAGCTTTCTTT.

This clonotype showed up many times. The chain recombines TRBV12-3 or TRBV12-4 with TRBJ1-2, with TRBD1 matching 8 bases. The CDR3 runs to 15 residues. V was pared by 6 bases and J by 8 bases, with 14 bases of the junction left unmatched. The DNA for the CDR3 is TGTGCCAGCAGCTCCATGACAGGGGCGACCAGAGGCTACACCTTC. Its translation is CASSSMTGATRGYTF.

This clonotype was seen only a few times. This chain joins TRBV3-1 and TRBJ2-4; 11 bases match TRBD1. The CDR3 contains 17 residues. Germline V gene lookup returns CDR1 LGHDT and CDR2 YNNKEL (reference sequence). Unmatched junction bases numbered 11, after V lost 5 bases and J lost 5 bases. The CDR3 coding sequence is TGTGCCAGCAGCACTCGGACAGGGGGCAGTCTTGAAAACATTCAGTACTTC. It codes for CASSTRTGGSLENIQYF.

The sample holds many counts of this clonotype. CDR3 DNA: TGTGCCACATCCGGGACCCGGAACGAGCAGTACTTC. This sequence encodes CATSGTRNEQYF. The chain links TRBV27 to TRBJ2-7, with D tentatively TRBD1 or TRBD2 (5 bases each). CDR1 and CDR2 (germline): MNHEY, SMNVEV (reference sequence). This CDR3 is 12 amino acids long. V lost 10 bases, J lost 5 bases, and 15 bases lay in between.

The table lists this clonotype with many counts. One end of the junction varies from germline; a read error may be responsible. The V call is TRBV2, the J call TRBJ2-7; a weak D match, TRBD2 (6 bases). The germline CDR1 and CDR2 sequences are SNHLY and FYNNEI. This CDR3 has 13 amino acids. This CDR3 is CASSEWDSHEQYF. The CDR3 DNA reads as TGTGCCAGCAGTGAATGGGACTCCCACGAGCAGTACTTC.

About this clonotype itself: This may stem from a read error, because a much larger clone lies one nucleotide away. This sequence joins TRBV6-1 and TRBJ2-7; TRBD1 is a possible D gene (5 bases). The closer fit of TRBJ2-1 to the DNA end suggests the J call may be wrong. The germline V gene encodes CDR1 MNHNS and CDR2 SASEGT. The CDR3 covers 17 residues. CDR3 sequence: CASSPKSSGYRAYEQFF. The CDR3 nucleotides read TGTGCCAGCAGCCCAAAGAGCTCAGGGTACCGTGCCTACGAGCAGTTCTTC.

This clonotype was detected many times. The rearrangement uses TRBV6-1 and TRBJ1-1; 10 bases align to TRBD1. The V gene end was trimmed by 2 bases and the J gene end by 4 bases; junction bases not matched to a gene: 13. Germline lookup yields CDR1 MNHNS and CDR2 SASEGT. The CDR3 covers 18 residues. The CDR3: CASSERPVGTGVITEAFF. The CDR3 DNA sequence: TGTGCCAGCAGTGAACGGCCGGTGGGGACAGGGGTTATCACTGAAGCTTTCTTT.

This sequence joins TRBV2 and TRBJ2-7; 9 nucleotides match TRBD2. V lost 10 bases, J lost 3 bases, and 7 bases stayed unmatched. CDR1 and CDR2 (germline): SNHLY, FYNNEI. CDR3 length equals 13 residues. The DNA of the CDR3 is TGTGCCACCGCACTAGCGGGCCACTACGAGCAGTACTTC. This sequence encodes CATALAGHYEQYF.

This clonotype was counted ten times or more. This rearrangement joins TRBV3-1 to TRBJ2-3; D gene unclear. Looked up from germline, CDR1 is LGHDT and CDR2 is YNNKEL (reference sequence). V lost 0 bases, J lost 6 bases, and 7 bases lay in between. CDR3 length: 13 amino acids. CDR3 coding DNA: TGTGCCAGCAGCCAAGAATTATCCGATACGCAGTATTTT. Amino acids: CASSQELSDTQYF.

The chain employs TRBV12-3 or TRBV12-4 and TRBJ1-4; possibly TRBD1 for D (5 bases). V dropped 7 bases and J dropped 8 bases, with 11 bases sitting between them. The CDR3 loop spans 12 amino acids. For the CDR3, the DNA is TGTGCCAGCATGGGACGGCGAGAAAAACTGTTTTTT. Translating it yields CASMGRREKLFF.

This clonotype has at least ten counts. This chain uses TRBV30 with TRBJ1-2; TRBD1 is a possible D gene (6 bases). The V gene's germline CDR1 is GTSNPN and CDR2 SVGIG (reference sequence). This CDR3 has 13 amino acids. The V end was cut by 3 bases, the J end by 7 bases, with 15 bases between. The CDR3 protein is CAWRGGGRGGYTF. CDR3 DNA: TGTGCCTGGAGAGGAGGGGGGCGGGGTGGCTACACCTTC.

This clonotype was seen ten or more times. The genes are TRBV11-2 and TRBJ2-7; 12 bases map to TRBD1. Germline loops: CDR1 SGHAT, CDR2 FQNNGV. The junction had 15 bases not matched to a gene; V was cut back by 5 bases and J by 7 bases. This CDR3 spans 17 amino acids. The CDR3 bases are TGTGCCAGCAGCCTCCCTAGGAGGGACAGGGGGCTGAAGGAGCAGTACTTC. Its translation is CASSLPRRDRGLKEQYF.

This clonotype was recorded at least ten times. The genes are TRBV6-5 and TRBJ2-5; possibly TRBD2 for D (6 bases). CDR1 and CDR2 from the germline V gene are MNHEY and SVGAGI. The CDR3 loop spans 16 amino acids. Deletions cut 2 bases from V and 6 bases from J, with 19 bases between. As DNA, the CDR3 is TGTGCCAGCAGTTACGGCGCGGGGTCCGCCCAGCAGACCCAGTACTTC. Protein sequence: CASSYGAGSAQQTQYF.

In regard to this clonotype: This sequence may be a read error, since a much larger clone differs from it by one base. The chain uses TRBV10-1 and TRBJ2-1; 9 nucleotides align to TRBD2. Germline assignment: CDR1 WNHNN and CDR2 SYGVQD (reference sequence). With V trimmed by 3 bases and J by 4 bases, 10 bases remained unmatched. This CDR3 contains 17 residues. The chain's CDR3 is CASSDGGSGRIYNEQFF. CDR3 coding DNA: TGCGCCAGCAGTGACGGAGGTAGCGGGAGAATTTACAATGAGCAGTTCTTC.

This clonotype was counted only a few times. The V gene is TRBV18, the J gene TRBJ2-2; D gene unclear. Trimming stripped 2 bases from V and 3 bases from J, with 13 bases between. This CDR3 is 16 amino acids long. From germline, CDR1 is KGHSH and CDR2 LQKENI. The CDR3 nucleotides read TGTGCCAGCTCACCAAGCTTGAGACTTTACACCGGGGAGCTGTTTTTT. This codes for CASSPSLRLYTGELFF. The entire variable domain, with the rest obtained from reference TRBV18 and TRBJ2-2, is as follows: NAGVMQNPRHLVRRRGQEARLRCSPMKGHSHVYWYRQLPEEGLKFMVYLQKENIIDESGMPKERFSAEFPKEGPSILRIQQVVRGDSAAYFCASSPSLRLYTGELFFGEGSRLTVL.

The chain is built from TRBV19 and TRBJ1-2; D is uncertain. V lost 6 bases and J lost 4, with 12 bases in between. Germline assignment: CDR1 LNHDA and CDR2 SQIVND (reference sequence). This CDR3 has 13 residues. CDR3 nucleotides: TGTGCCAGTAGCATGCCGGGCGGCTATGGCTACACCTTC. Translation gives CASSMPGGYGYTF.

This chain uses TRBV27 with TRBJ2-1; D gene uncertain. This CDR3 region has 11 residues. V was clipped by 5 bases and J by 10 bases, with 9 bases between them. Germline lookup yields CDR1 MNHEY and CDR2 SMNVEV (reference sequence). The CDR3 loop is CASSRYREQFF. The CDR3 bases are TGTGCCAGCAGTAGGTATAGGGAGCAGTTCTTC.

There are many counts of this clonotype. This sequence joins TRBV7-9 and TRBJ1-1, with TRBD1 identical over 9 bases. The CDR3 covers 14 residues. With 4 bases clipped from V and 4 bases from J, the junction kept 4 bases outside the gene matches. Per the germline V gene, CDR1 is SEHNR and CDR2 is FQNEAQ (reference sequence). CDR3 DNA sequence: TGTGCCAGCAGCTCGGGACAGGGTAGCACTGAAGCTTTCTTT. Translation gives CASSSGQGSTEAFF.

Comment on this clonotype: A much larger clonotype is one base distant, so this may be a read error. The CDR3 DNA is TGTGCCAGCATCCCCCACCTGGATGAGCAGTTCTTC. Protein sequence: CASIPHLDEQFF. V is TRBV7-6 and J is TRBJ2-1, with D unresolved. The V gene lost 7 bases and the J gene lost 8 bases, with 12 bases spanning the gap. The CDR3 has 12 amino acids. Per germline, CDR1 SGHVS and CDR2 FNYEAQ. Full variable domain (remainder filled in from reference TRBV7-6 and TRBJ2-1): GAGVSQSPRYKVTKRGQDVALRCDPISGHVSLYWYRQALGQGPEFLTYFNYEAQQDKSGLPNDRFSAERPEGSISTLTIQRTEQRDSAMYRCASIPHLDEQFFGPGTRLTVL.